Presented here are 11 T cell receptor beta chains from one specimen sequenced in a study of blood T cell repertoires in COVID-19. Repertoires were generated with immunoSEQ multiplex PCR, while TCRdb's copy carries only in-frame clones and drops some. The sample includes about 87,000 clones, around 85% of them seen just once. The sequenced sample consisted of peripheral blood. Receptors originate from a woman older than 75 with COVID-19, enrolled during active disease.

The chain joins TRBV7-6 to TRBJ2-2; 8 bases agree with TRBD1. The ends lost 5 bases at V and 0 bases at J; junction bases unmatched: 5. CDR3 size: 16 residues. Germline V CDR1 and CDR2: SGHVS, FNYEAQ. This CDR3 is CASSPMGQANTGELFF. For the CDR3, the DNA is TGTGCCAGCAGCCCAATGGGACAGGCGAACACCGGGGAGCTGTTTTTT.

The chain links TRBV19 to TRBJ1-2, with 10 bases lining up with TRBD1. Germline assignment: CDR1 LNHDA and CDR2 SQIVND (reference sequence). The ends lost 8 bases at V and 0 bases at J; junction bases unmatched: 9. The CDR3 consists of 16 residues. In DNA, the CDR3 is TGTGCCAGTCGGGACAGGGGATTCCAATCTAACTATGGCTACACCTTC. Protein sequence: CASRDRGFQSNYGYTF.

This chain links TRBV4-1 with TRBJ2-2; D call uncertain. The CDR3 totals 15 residues. Germline CDR1 reads MGHRA; CDR2 reads YSYEKL. V was cut by 1 base and J by 7 bases, with 13 bases left in between. The CDR3 sequence: CASSQGSSPYGELFF. DNA of the CDR3: TGCGCCAGCAGCCAAGGGAGCTCTCCCTACGGGGAGCTGTTTTTT.

In this sample, this clone turned up once. The genes are TRBV6-5 and TRBJ2-4; 9 bases fit TRBD1. The CDR3 runs 16 residues. Germline CDR1 MNHEY, CDR2 SVGAGI. V dropped 2 bases and J dropped 8; count of bases not matched to a gene: 10. CDR3 nucleotides: TGTGCCAGCAGTTACGGGACAGGGTATCCGAGGTACATTCAGTACTTC. Translating it yields CASSYGTGYPRYIQYF.

The chain uses TRBV27 and TRBJ1-2; a possible D gene is TRBD1 (6 bases). The V gene lost 0 bases and the J gene lost 7 bases, with 15 bases spanning the gap. The CDR3 is 15 residues long. CDR1 MNHEY and CDR2 SMNVEV come from the germline V gene (reference sequence). CDR3 region: CASSLSAGEGSGYTF. As DNA, the CDR3 is TGTGCCAGCAGTTTATCTGCAGGGGAAGGTAGTGGCTACACCTTC.

The chain has TRBV18 and TRBJ1-1; 10 nucleotides align to TRBD1. V was clipped by 3 bases and J by 11 bases; unmatched bases: 6. CDR3 length equals 13 residues. The V gene's germline CDR1 is KGHSH and CDR2 LQKENI. The chain's CDR3 is CASSPGQGRMAFF. As DNA, the CDR3 is TGTGCCAGCTCACCGGGACAGGGGAGGATGGCTTTCTTT.

The chain carries TRBV30 and TRBJ2-3; perhaps TRBD2 as D (5 bases). Germline assignment: CDR1 GTSNPN and CDR2 SVGIG (reference sequence). The V end lost 0 bases, the J end lost 5 bases, and 12 bases lay between the germline ends. This CDR3 spans 14 amino acids. The CDR3 nucleotides are TGTGCCTGGAGTGTACGAGGGTGGGGAGATACGCAGTATTTT. This encodes CAWSVRGWGDTQYF.

The rearrangement joins TRBV28 to TRBJ2-7; D remains ambiguous. The V and J ends lost 6 bases and 3 bases respectively, with 15 bases between them. CDR1 and CDR2 (germline): MDHEN, SYDVKM. The CDR3 extends over 14 amino acids. The CDR3 here is CASRNSPAGYEQYF. The CDR3 DNA follows: TGTGCCAGCAGGAATTCACCAGCAGGCTACGAGCAGTACTTC. The entire variable domain, with the rest obtained from reference TRBV28 and TRBJ2-7, is as follows: DVKVTQSSRYLVKRTGEKVFLECVQDMDHENMFWYRQDPGLGLRLIYFSYDVKMKEKGDIPEGYSVSREKKERFSLILESASTNQTSMYLCASRNSPAGYEQYFGPGTRLTVT.

This clone was detected only once. This rearrangement joins TRBV7-2 to TRBJ2-1, with 10 bases lining up with TRBD2. Losses at the gene ends were 11 bases for V and 3 bases for J; bases not matched to a gene: 10. There are 15 residues in the CDR3. The germline gives CDR1 SGHTA, CDR2 FQGNSA. CDR3 bases: TGTGCCGCGCCAGGAGCTAGCGGGAGCTACAATGAGCAGTTCTTC. The encoded protein is CAAPGASGSYNEQFF.

The chain joins TRBV28 to TRBJ1-2, with 9 nucleotides matching TRBD1. Germline V gene data show CDR1 as MDHEN and CDR2 as SYDVKM. Unmatched junction bases numbered 10, after V lost 0 bases and J lost 8 bases. The CDR3 is made up of 16 amino acids. CDR3 residues: CASSLWGGQGLRGYTF. CDR3 in DNA: TGTGCCAGCAGTTTATGGGGCGGACAGGGGCTTCGGGGCTACACCTTC.

V gene TRBV3-1 (or the pseudogene TRBV3-2) combines with J gene TRBJ2-3; TRBD2 agrees at 12 bases. CDR3 size: 18 residues. Per germline, CDR1 LGHDT and CDR2 YNNKEL (reference sequence). Trimming cost V 4 bases and J 0 bases; bases outside gene matches: 8. CDR3 DNA: TGTGCCAGCAGCCGACTAGCGGGGGACCCCTCCAGCACAGATACGCAGTATTTT. It encodes CASSRLAGDPSSTDTQYF.